This entry lists 9 T cell receptor beta chains sequenced from one sample in a study of T cells after posttransplantation cyclophosphamide. The assay was immunoSEQ multiplex PCR, and TCRdb's table has in-frame clones only and misses some. Singletons are absent from the sample, which has 20,000 to 30,000 clones. Sample: PBMCs. The source of these receptors is a woman in her 50s in good health, CMV-negative, and a related stem cell transplant donor.

This clone was seen ten or more times. At one boundary the junction diverges from the germline segment, which might be a read error. The gene calls are TRBV2 and TRBJ2-7, with D possibly matching TRBD2 (6 bases). CDR1 SNHLY and CDR2 FYNNEI come from the germline V gene. CDR3 size: 15 residues. The DNA for the CDR3 is TGTGCCAGCAGTGGGGGGAGATCGGCTGCTAGCGCCCTAACCTTC. Translated: CASSGGRSAASALTF.

In its sample, this clone was seen many times. The chain links TRBV15 to TRBJ1-2, with D perhaps matching TRBD1 (5 bases). Germline assignment: CDR1 LNHNV and CDR2 YYDKDF (reference sequence). This CDR3 contains 15 residues. The germline V and J ends were trimmed by 5 bases and 0 bases, with 13 bases remaining between them. Written as DNA, the CDR3 is TGTGCCACCAGCCCCGGGGGGGGGACTAACTATGGCTACACCTTC. Amino acid sequence: CATSPGGGTNYGYTF.

Many counts were recorded for this clone. The rearrangement joins TRBV9 to TRBJ1-2; 7 nucleotides match TRBD1. This CDR3 has 14 amino acids. Germline loops: CDR1 SGDLS, CDR2 YYNGEE. V shed 2 bases and J 8 bases; nucleotides not matched to a gene: 9. The CDR3 region has the DNA TGTGCCAGCAGCGTCGGGACAGCCCCTATAGGCTACACCTTC. This encodes CASSVGTAPIGYTF.

This clone was counted many times. Within the sample, other DNA sequences also encode this same CDR3. The chain carries TRBV6-1 and TRBJ2-2; D gene ambiguous. This CDR3 comprises 14 residues. Germline CDR1 MNHNS, CDR2 SASEGT. V was cut by 7 bases and J by 1 base, with 10 bases left in between. CDR3 DNA sequence: TGTGCCAGCATATTGAGACAGAACACCGGGGAGCTGTTTTTT. This gives the protein CASILRQNTGELFF.

This clone was seen at least ten times. V is TRBV9 and J is TRBJ1-1, with D uncertain. Germline CDR1 and CDR2: SGDLS and YYNGEE. The CDR3 spans 14 residues. Trimming stripped 4 bases from V and 5 bases from J, with 15 bases between. The CDR3 spells CASSPGWRRTEAFF. Here the CDR3 DNA reads TGTGCCAGCAGCCCGGGCTGGCGGAGGACTGAAGCTTTCTTT.

At least ten counts were recorded for this clone. The chain carries TRBV9 and TRBJ1-2, with D unclear. CDR3 size: 12 residues. Germline-derived CDR1 and CDR2 are SGDLS and YYNGEE. Deletions cut 5 bases from V and 7 bases from J, with 12 bases between. The CDR3 loop is CASSTRSGGYTF. CDR3 nucleotides: TGTGCCAGCAGTACTCGATCGGGTGGCTACACCTTC.

This clone appeared many times. The chain joins TRBV5-1 to TRBJ2-1, with 7 bases fitting TRBD2. This CDR3 is 15 amino acids long. Germline loops: CDR1 SGHRS, CDR2 YFSETQ. V shed 0 bases, J shed 7 bases, and the junction held 7 bases outside the gene matches. The CDR3 sequence: CASSLGLAPQNEQFF. The CDR3 DNA reads TGCGCCAGCAGCTTGGGACTAGCTCCCCAAAATGAGCAGTTCTTC.

This clone has ten or more counts. The J gene is TRBJ1-4, the V gene TRBV28; 8 nucleotides match TRBD1. The germline V gene has CDR1 MDHEN and CDR2 SYDVKM. The V and J ends lost 3 bases and 3 bases, in that order; junction bases with no gene match: 3. This CDR3 is built from 15 residues. The CDR3: CASSLVGQANEKLFF. The CDR3, as DNA: TGTGCCAGCAGTTTGGTGGGACAGGCTAATGAAAAACTGTTTTTT.

This clone was recorded at least ten times. The chain uses TRBV6-4 and TRBJ2-6; possibly TRBD1 for D (5 bases). Per germline, CDR1 MRHNA and CDR2 SNTAGT. CDR3 size: 16 residues. V lost 4 bases and J 0 bases, leaving 10 bases between the germline ends. The CDR3 DNA reads as TGTGCCAGCAGTGCCGACAGCTCCTCTGGGGCCAACGTCCTGACTTTC. It yields the protein CASSADSSSGANVLTF.